This TCR beta chain was obtained from a study of blood T cells in healthy people across ages (dated by TCRdb to the mid-2010s). Looking at the study overall: In model experiments, template switching captured roughly one uniquely barcoded TCR beta cDNA molecule for every two T cells. Using deep sequencing normalized with unique cDNA molecular identifiers, the study measured how TCR beta repertoire diversity changes with age. The donors were divided into four age groups: young (average approximately 16 years), middle-aged (under 40), aged (approximately 62) and long-lived (nearly 85). Donors of different ages were randomly distributed across sequencing lanes to avoid experimental bias. Using the same blood draw, the study looked at two additional independent replicas of 1 million unique cDNA reads for two donors, one aged 18 to 30 and the other aged 80 or older.

Via the germline V gene, CDR1 is SGHRS and CDR2 YFSETQ. Deletion took 5 bases off V and 3 bases off J, with a span of 14 bases between the germline ends. The CDR3 runs 14 residues from the cysteine to the phenylalanine. Only the CDR3 region is kept as DNA, spanning 42 bases read in frame from base 1. Study-wide conclusions, independent of this receptor: Bulk unsorted PBMC profiling prevented conclusive comparison of naive and antigen-experienced compartments. There was a strong correlation between observed TCR beta diversity and the percentage of naive T cells measured by flow cytometry. The CMV infection status of donors was not known, potentially confounding age-related changes in expanded clonotypes. As age increased, observed TCR beta diversity per million T cells dropped in a roughly linear way, and a significant reduction was already evident by age 40. Estimates of total diversity based on one million sequenced T cells were regarded as lower bounds and as underestimates. Compared with the aged group, the long-lived group had more naive CD4+ T cells, fewer expanded clones and increased TCR diversity, suggesting age selection.

Libraries were prepared through 5' RACE. Sequencing was performed on an Illumina HiSeq 2500. A second PCR of roughly 7 to 11 cycles was performed with a sample-barcoded 5' primer and a J-beta primer mix. A unique molecular identifier was introduced onto each TCR beta cDNA molecule by a template-switch 5' adaptor carrying 12 random nucleotides. Each sample yielded at least 2.5 million CDR3-containing paired-end reads. All of the RNA was converted into first-strand cDNA using the Mint cDNA synthesis kit, with a TRBC-specific oligonucleotide serving as the primer. Following uracil-DNA glycosylase treatment, a first 18-cycle PCR with universal primers M1SS and BC2_uni_R was performed on all cDNA. The paper's processing steps were these. For normalization, 1 million high-quality reads, each with a distinct molecular identifier, were randomly selected from each sample. Reads sharing molecular identifiers were discarded rather than binned into consensus sequences. MiTCR, run with a Q25 quality threshold and the strictest error-elimination algorithm, handled CDR3 identification, clonotype clustering and error correction. A nonparametric unseen species model with Euler transformation was used to estimate lower-bound total TCR beta diversity. TCRdb cleaned the public reads at Q25 with fastp, built clones with MiXCR and kept in-frame beta chains. One record per CDR3 amino acid sequence lists the most common genes and DNA. These V and J calls originate from TCRdb's pipeline instead of the authors' own analysis. The sample table records some 1.5 million distinct CDR3 sequences; about 45% of these occur just once. Clones ranked in the top ten supply under 5% of the sample.

Systemically healthy Caucasian individuals from Russia, 39 in total and aged roughly 6 to 95 years, were included as donors. Each donor gave about 9.8 milliliters of peripheral blood, drawn into EDTA-treated Vacutainer tubes. Ficoll-Paque density-gradient centrifugation was used to isolate PBMCs, with at least 6 million obtained per sample. Trizol reagent was used to extract total RNA from PBMCs, with at least 5.5 micrograms per sample. For every donor, an aliquot of PBMCs went through flow cytometry to measure the percentages of naive CD45RAhigh/CD27high T cells. This clonotype has more than one count but fewer than ten. Its antigen is currently not known. No base qualities exist here, and no much larger clone lies one base off it.

The sequencing sample was made of blood. The chain was built from TRBV5-1 and TRBJ2-5; matching of 6 bases hints at TRBD1 as the D gene. The clonotype was recovered from a woman between 18 and 29 years old in good health. The CDR3 reads CASSPTGLEETQYF. In nucleotides, the sequence is TGCGCCAGCAGTCCCACAGGGTTGGAAGAGACCCAGTACTTC. With all but the CDR3 taken from the reference TRBV5-1 and TRBJ2-5 genes, the full variable domain is: KAGVTQTPRYLIKTRGQQVTLSCSPISGHRSVSWYQQTPGQGLQFLFEYFSETQRNKGNFPGRFSGRQFSNSRSEMNVSTLELGDSALYLCASSPTGLEETQYFGPGTRLLVL.